This is a list of T cell receptor beta chains from one sample in a study of radiation and T cells in renal cell carcinoma. TCRdb's table, derived via immunoSEQ multiplex PCR, lists solely in-frame clones and lacks some. The sample lists about 150,000 clones; roughly 87% were seen once. Sequenced here: blood, sampled from a patient whose treatment included radiotherapy and nephrectomy. The source is a woman in her 50s with renal cell carcinoma. The CDR3 runs from the conserved cysteine through the conserved F or W. The order of the fields is D gene, CDR3 length, clone size, V gene, J gene, CDR3 protein, CDR3 DNA. The D gene is left open where the match is weak. Rows give clone size only sometimes, using once, few, many, or a class for an expanded clone.

>NA|14|NA|TRBV19|TRBJ2-7
CASSDDMSSYEQYF
TGTGCCAGTAGTGATGACATGAGCTCCTACGAGCAGTACTTC
>NA|14|NA|TRBV11-2|TRBJ2-7
CASSLDRNSYEQYF
TGTGCCAGCAGCTTAGACCGAAACTCCTACGAGCAGTACTTC
>NA|14|NA|TRBV6-1|TRBJ1-1
CASRQTGSDTEAFF
TGTGCCAGCAGGCAGACAGGTTCAGACACTGAAGCTTTCTTT
>TRBD2|14|NA|TRBV29-1|TRBJ2-5
CSVRPSGAQETQYF
TGCAGCGTGAGGCCTAGCGGGGCCCAAGAGACCCAGTACTTC
>TRBD2|17|few|TRBV2|TRBJ2-1
CASSEIVTSGVYNEQFF
TGTGCCAGCAGTGAAATCGTAACTAGCGGGGTCTACAATGAGCAGTTCTTC
>NA|12|NA|TRBV2|TRBJ1-2
CASSERGYGYTF
TGTGCCAGCAGTGAAAGGGGCTATGGCTACACCTTC
>TRBD2|16|NA|TRBV5-1|TRBJ2-1
CASSLEASGGGNEQFF
TGCGCCAGCAGCTTGGAGGCTAGCGGGGGGGGCAATGAGCAGTTCTTC
>NA|13|NA|TRBV5-1|TRBJ1-2
CASTGMRNYGYTF
TGCGCCAGCACAGGGATGAGGAACTATGGCTACACCTTC
>NA|14|NA|TRBV5-1|TRBJ1-1
CASSLQRGRTEAFF
TGCGCCAGCAGCTTGCAACGGGGCCGGACTGAAGCTTTCTTT
>NA|14|NA|TRBV19|TRBJ1-2
CASIETGPRGGYTF
TGTGCCAGCATAGAAACCGGGCCCCGAGGCGGCTACACCTTC
>NA|16|NA|TRBV9|TRBJ2-1
CASSVVGGNKLTEQFF
TGTGCCAGCAGCGTAGTGGGGGGCAACAAATTGACTGAGCAGTTCTTC